This T cell receptor (beta chain) derives from a study of blood T cells in healthy people across ages. This clonotype was detected ten times or more. PCR was performed a second time for about 7 to 12 cycles using a sample-barcoded 5' primer and a J-beta primer mix. Researchers report that a template-switch adaptor with 12 random nucleotides tagged each cDNA molecule. Each CDR3 protein is one row after TCRdb ran MiXCR on the 5' RACE reads. The sample contains approximately 900,000 distinct CDR3 sequences, 25% to 35% of which appear only once. Germline values: CDR1 SGHRS, CDR2 YFSETQ. V lost 4 bases to trimming and J lost 5 bases, with 21 bases between them. The length of the CDR3 is 16 residues. Another study also made use of these data, one on T cells of mothers and their children.

The sample taken for sequencing was blood. The origin of this receptor is a woman in her thirties or forties in good health. The V gene is TRBV5-1, the J gene TRBJ2-5; D is perhaps TRBD2 (6 bases). The CDR3 DNA follows: TGCGCCAGCAGCGCATCCGGGACTCCCACTTTTGAGACCCAGTACTTC. Translating it yields CASSASGTPTFETQYF.